Presented here are 20 T cell receptor beta chains from one specimen sequenced in a study of tumor-infiltrating lymphocytes in primary liver carcinoma. For each extraction, RNA and DNA were obtained together from approximately 20-30 mg of unsorted bulk tissue. The authors made TCR beta cDNA from about 500 ng total RNA with a constant-region primer. Three nested multiplex PCR rounds, a slightly modified ARM-PCR, produced the libraries for TCR beta. The first two PCR rounds used TRBV1-TRBV30 forward primers with a C-beta reverse primer, 9 to 11 cycles each. TCRdb itself ran the multiplex PCR reads through MiXCR, one entry per CDR3 protein. The sample holds roughly 48,000 distinct CDR3 sequences, over 65% seen once. Specimen: liver tumor tissue from sampling region 3. Subset: tumor region T3, left-lateral pole. All receptors come from a man aged 40-55 years with primary liver carcinoma and hepatitis B virus infection.

This clonotype was counted only a few times. The junction departs from germline at one end; a sequencing error may be responsible. The gene calls are TRBV6-2 or TRBV6-3 and TRBJ2-3; D gene unclear. Germline V gene data show CDR1 as MNHEY and CDR2 as SVGEGT. The CDR3 contains 14 residues. CDR3 sequence: CASSYPDETDTQYF. DNA of the CDR3: TGTGCCAGCAGTTACCCGGATGAAACAGATACTCAGTATTTT.

To note about this clonotype: The junction departs from the called germline gene at one end, perhaps through a read error. V and J are TRBV11-2 and TRBJ2-5, with D perhaps being TRBD1 or TRBD2 (5 bases each). The germline CDR1 and CDR2 sequences are SGHAT and FQNNGV. The CDR3 is 17 residues long. CDR3 residues: CAGSLVSGGCRQETQYF. As DNA, the CDR3 is TGTGCCGGCAGCTTAGTCAGTGGGGGATGTCGGCAAGAGACCCAGTACTTC.

Note on this clonotype: The CDR3 carries no conserved terminal phenylalanine or tryptophan, so it likely arises from a read error. The chain is built from TRBV29-1 and TRBJ2-7; D ambiguous. The V gene's germline CDR1 is SQVTM and CDR2 ANQGSEA. Deletions cut 5 bases from V and 5 bases from J, with 16 bases between. The CDR3 covers 13 residues. CDR3 DNA sequence: TGCAGCGTTTTTGACCCCTCAGAAAACGAGCAGTACATC. Its translation: CSVFDPSENEQYI.

V and J are TRBV6-5 and TRBJ2-1; TRBD1 might be the D (6 bases). Germline V gene lookup returns CDR1 MNHEY and CDR2 SVGAGI. V was clipped by 9 bases and J by 7 bases, with 28 bases between them. The CDR3 spans 17 residues. The CDR3 region is CASRSRQGTLQLNEQFF. CDR3 nucleotides: TGTGCCAGTAGGTCTAGGCAGGGGACCCTACAGTTAAATGAGCAGTTCTTC.

V usage is TRBV12-5 and J usage is TRBJ2-7; a weak D match, TRBD2 (5 bases). The V and J ends lost 10 bases and 6 bases respectively, with 13 bases between them. Germline V gene sequence: CDR1 LGHNT, CDR2 FRNRAP. The CDR3 is 11 amino acids. The CDR3 bases are TGTGCTAATCCACCGGGGTCCGAGCAGTACTTC. Translation gives CANPPGSEQYF.

Worth noting for this clonotype: Given the absence of the conserved phenylalanine or tryptophan at the CDR3 end, a read error is likely. The chain has TRBV10-2 and TRBJ2-5; no reliable D call. This CDR3 is built from 15 residues. The germline CDR1 and CDR2 sequences are WSHSY and SAAADI. With 3 bases removed from V and 1 base from J, the gap between germline ends came to 12 bases. CDR3 DNA sequence: TGCGCCAGCAGTGAAGGACCGCCCATCCAAGAGACCCAGTACCTC. It specifies CASSEGPPIQETQYL.

With respect to this clonotype: A read error may be the cause here, since a much bigger clone is one base away. This chain connects TRBV10-2 to TRBJ1-1; D gene ambiguous. V lost 5 bases, J lost 1 base, and 11 bases lay in between. The CDR3 runs 14 residues. Germline CDR1 and CDR2: WSHSY and SAAADI. The CDR3 DNA reads TGCGCCAGCAGTTCTGGTTGGAGGAACACTGAAGCTTTCTTT. This sequence encodes CASSSGWRNTEAFF.

Concerning this clonotype: A much bigger clone sits one base away, suggesting this may be a read error. The chain uses TRBV5-1 and TRBJ2-4; TRBD2 is a possible D gene (5 bases). Germline-derived CDR1 and CDR2 are SGHRS and YFSETQ. This CDR3 is 15 amino acids long. As DNA, the CDR3 is TGCGCCAGCAGCTTTGGGGATCTAGCCAAAAACACTCAGTACTTC. It encodes CASSFGDLAKNTQYF.

Details on this clonotype: An end of the junction does not agree with germline; a read error may underlie this. The chain employs TRBV6-6 and TRBJ2-1, with D possibly being TRBD2 (5 bases). The CDR3 sequence is 14 residues long. Germline loops: CDR1 MNHNY, CDR2 SVGAGI (reference sequence). CDR3 sequence reads: CPSRSGYSYNEQFF. The CDR3 region has the DNA TGTCCCAGCAGGAGCGGCTACTCCTACAACGAGCAGTTCTTC.

Judged by abundance, this clonotype is medium-sized (0.01 to 0.1%). This chain links TRBV11-1 with TRBJ2-7; the D is unclear. From germline, CDR1 is SGHAT and CDR2 FQDESV (reference sequence). The CDR3 extends over 13 amino acids. V was cut by 5 bases and J by 2 bases, with 10 bases left in between. The CDR3 protein is CASSGQAAYEQYF. The DNA for the CDR3 is TGTGCCAGCAGCGGGCAGGCGGCCTACGAGCAGTACTTC.

The chain is built from TRBV11-2 and TRBJ2-7; TRBD2 might be the D (5 bases). This CDR3 is 15 amino acids long. From germline, CDR1 is SGHAT and CDR2 FQNNGV. CDR3 amino acids: CVNIPLEAAHYEQYF. The CDR3 DNA is TGTGTCAACATCCCCTTGGAAGCGGCCCACTACGAGCAGTACTTC.

The chain couples TRBV5-4 to TRBJ1-1, with D possibly TRBD1 on 6 matching bases. Germline lookup yields CDR1 SGHNT and CDR2 YYREEE (reference sequence). The CDR3 covers 16 residues. The V end was cut by 2 bases, the J end by 1 base, with 15 bases between. CDR3 residues: CASSFRARTANTEAFF. CDR3 coding DNA: TGTGCCAGCAGCTTTAGGGCCAGGACAGCGAACACTGAAGCTTTCTTT.

Turning to this clonotype: The junction does not match germline at one end; this may be a read error. The chain joins TRBV6-1 to TRBJ2-6; either TRBD1 or TRBD2 may supply D (5 bases each). Germline lookup yields CDR1 MNHNS and CDR2 SASEGT. There are 16 residues in the CDR3. The CDR3 spells CASTRAVDSGANALTF. The DNA for the CDR3 is TGTGCCAGTACCAGGGCAGTGGACTCTGGGGCCAACGCCCTGACTTTC.

This sequence joins TRBV19 and TRBJ1-5, with unresolved D. CDR1 is LNHDA, CDR2 SQIVND, per germline (reference sequence). Trimming cost V 5 bases and J 7 bases, with 12 bases left between them. The CDR3 sequence is 13 residues long. The CDR3 spells CASSPLSKQPQHF. In nucleotides, the CDR3 is TGTGCCAGTAGTCCCCTTTCCAAACAGCCCCAGCATTTT.

To note about this clonotype: A read error may produce the germline difference seen at one junction end. The chain links TRBV20-1 to TRBJ2-3; D might be TRBD2 (6 bases). The germline V gene encodes CDR1 DFQATT and CDR2 SNEGSKA (reference sequence). The CDR3 is 15 amino acids. The CDR3 DNA sequence: TGCGGTGCTGGCGTTCGGGAGAAGGGCACAGATACGCAGTATTTT. Residues: CGAGVREKGTDTQYF.

The chain is built from TRBV2 and TRBJ2-6; 8 bases match TRBD2. Germline V gene lookup returns CDR1 SNHLY and CDR2 FYNNEI. This CDR3 is built from 17 residues. Germline trimming cut 10 bases from V and 0 bases from J; bases unmatched to any gene: 11. The CDR3 region has the DNA TGTGCCATCCTTCGCGGGGGGTTCACCTCTGGGGCCAACGTCCTGACTTTC. It yields the protein CAILRGGFTSGANVLTF.

Points on this clonotype: A much larger clonotype is one base distant, so this may be a read error. V gene TRBV9 combines with J gene TRBJ2-6, with D maybe TRBD1 (5 bases). The V gene's germline CDR1 is SGDLS and CDR2 YYNGEE. Trimming pared 4 bases from V and 6 bases from J, leaving 14 bases between. The CDR3 length is 15 residues. DNA for the CDR3: TGTGCCAGCAGCTACACAGGCGCTGAGGCCAACGTCCTGACTTTC. Translated: CASSYTGAEANVLTF.

To note about this clonotype: The conserved closing phenylalanine or tryptophan is absent in this CDR3, likely reflecting a read error. The DNA is left out, because the CDR3 cannot be placed on it with certainty; the CDR3 is given as TCRdb lists it. V and J are TRBV21-1 and TRBJ2-7; the tabulated D call, TRBD2, remains unverified against the DNA. TRBV21-1 constitutes a pseudogene. The CDR3 spans 13 amino acids, including both terminal residues. Here the CDR3 reads CAMDQGLAYEQYS.

In regard to this clonotype: One end of the junction fails to match germline, which may point to a read error. The chain couples TRBV5-4 to TRBJ2-2, with a weak D call TRBD2 (6 bases). CDR3 length: 16 amino acids. Germline V CDR1 and CDR2: SGHNT, YYREEE (reference sequence). As DNA, the CDR3 is TGTGCCATCACTGACGAGGAGGGATCGAACACGGGGGAGCTGTTTTTT. Amino acid sequence: CAITDEEGSNTGELFF.

This chain joins TRBV19 and TRBJ2-1; 9 bases are a match to TRBD2. V shed 3 bases and J 3 bases; nucleotides not matched to a gene: 9. The CDR3 sequence is 17 residues long. The germline gives CDR1 LNHDA, CDR2 SQIVND (reference sequence). The CDR3 reads CASSILAGAGGYNEQFF. In nucleotides, the CDR3 is TGTGCCAGTAGTATCTTAGCGGGAGCAGGGGGCTACAATGAGCAGTTCTTC.